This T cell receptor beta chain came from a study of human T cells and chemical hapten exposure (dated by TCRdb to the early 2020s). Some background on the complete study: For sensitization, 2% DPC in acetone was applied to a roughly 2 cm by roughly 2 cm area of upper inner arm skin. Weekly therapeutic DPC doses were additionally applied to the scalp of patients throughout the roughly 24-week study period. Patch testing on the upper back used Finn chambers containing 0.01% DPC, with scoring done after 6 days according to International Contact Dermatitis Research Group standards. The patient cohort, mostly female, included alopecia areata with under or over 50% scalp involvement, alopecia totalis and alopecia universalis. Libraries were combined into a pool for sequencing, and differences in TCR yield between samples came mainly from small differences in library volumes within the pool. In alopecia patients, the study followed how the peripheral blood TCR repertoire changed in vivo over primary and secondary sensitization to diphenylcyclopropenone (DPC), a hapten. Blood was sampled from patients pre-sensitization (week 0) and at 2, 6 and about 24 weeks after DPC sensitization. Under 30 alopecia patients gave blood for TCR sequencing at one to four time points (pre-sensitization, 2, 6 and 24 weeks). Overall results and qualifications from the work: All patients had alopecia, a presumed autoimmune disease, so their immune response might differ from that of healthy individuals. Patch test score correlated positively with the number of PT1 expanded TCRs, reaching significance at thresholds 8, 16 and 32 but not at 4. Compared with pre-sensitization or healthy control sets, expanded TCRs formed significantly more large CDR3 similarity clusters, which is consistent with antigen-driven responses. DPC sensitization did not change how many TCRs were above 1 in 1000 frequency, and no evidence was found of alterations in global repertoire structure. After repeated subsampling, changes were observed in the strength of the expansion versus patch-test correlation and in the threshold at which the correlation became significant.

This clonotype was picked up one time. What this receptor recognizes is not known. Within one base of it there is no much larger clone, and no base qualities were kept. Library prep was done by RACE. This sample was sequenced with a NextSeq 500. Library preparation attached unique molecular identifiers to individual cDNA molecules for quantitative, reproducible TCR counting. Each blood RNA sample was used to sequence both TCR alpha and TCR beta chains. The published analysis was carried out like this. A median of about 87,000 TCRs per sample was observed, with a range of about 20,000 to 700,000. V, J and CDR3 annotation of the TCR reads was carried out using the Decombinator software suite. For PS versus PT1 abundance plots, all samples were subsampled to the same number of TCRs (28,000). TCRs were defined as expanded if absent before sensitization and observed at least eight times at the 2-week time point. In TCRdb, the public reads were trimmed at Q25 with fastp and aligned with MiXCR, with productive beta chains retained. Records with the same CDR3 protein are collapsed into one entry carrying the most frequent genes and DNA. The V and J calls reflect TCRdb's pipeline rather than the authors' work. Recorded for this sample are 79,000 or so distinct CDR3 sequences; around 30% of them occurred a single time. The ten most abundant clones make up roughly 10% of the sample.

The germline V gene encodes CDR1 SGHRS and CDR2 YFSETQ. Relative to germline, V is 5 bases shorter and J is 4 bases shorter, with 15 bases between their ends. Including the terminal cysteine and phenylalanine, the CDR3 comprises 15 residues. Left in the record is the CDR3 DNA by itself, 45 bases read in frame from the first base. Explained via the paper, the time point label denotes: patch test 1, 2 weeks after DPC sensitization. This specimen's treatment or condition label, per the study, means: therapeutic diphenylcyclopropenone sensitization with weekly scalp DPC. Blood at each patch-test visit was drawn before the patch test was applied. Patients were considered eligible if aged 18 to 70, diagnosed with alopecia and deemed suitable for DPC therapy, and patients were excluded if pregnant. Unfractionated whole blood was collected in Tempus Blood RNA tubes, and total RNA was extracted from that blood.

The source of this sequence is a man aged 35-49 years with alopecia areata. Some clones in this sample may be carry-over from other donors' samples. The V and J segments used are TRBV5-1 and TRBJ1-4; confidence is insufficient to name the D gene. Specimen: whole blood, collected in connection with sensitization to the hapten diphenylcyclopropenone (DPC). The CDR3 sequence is CASRKGASDNEKLFF. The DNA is TGCGCCAGCAGGAAAGGTGCGTCGGATAATGAAAAACTGTTTTTT.